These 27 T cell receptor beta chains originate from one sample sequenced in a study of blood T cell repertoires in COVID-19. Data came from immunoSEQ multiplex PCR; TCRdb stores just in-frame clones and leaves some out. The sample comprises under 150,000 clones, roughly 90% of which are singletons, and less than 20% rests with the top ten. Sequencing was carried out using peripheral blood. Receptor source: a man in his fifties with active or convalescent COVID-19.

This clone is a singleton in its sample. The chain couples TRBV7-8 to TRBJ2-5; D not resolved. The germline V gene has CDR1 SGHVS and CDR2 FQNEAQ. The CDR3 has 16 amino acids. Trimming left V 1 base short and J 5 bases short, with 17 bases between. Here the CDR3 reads CASSLGDTVWSETQYF. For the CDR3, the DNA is TGTGCCAGCAGCTTAGGAGACACGGTCTGGTCGGAGACCCAGTACTTC.

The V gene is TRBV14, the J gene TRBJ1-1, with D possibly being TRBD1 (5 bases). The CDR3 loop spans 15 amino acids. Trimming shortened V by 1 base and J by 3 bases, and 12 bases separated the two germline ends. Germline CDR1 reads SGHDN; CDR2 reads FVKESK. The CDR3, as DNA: TGTGCCAGCAGCCAAGCGACTTGGGGGGACACTGAAGCTTTCTTT. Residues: CASSQATWGDTEAFF.

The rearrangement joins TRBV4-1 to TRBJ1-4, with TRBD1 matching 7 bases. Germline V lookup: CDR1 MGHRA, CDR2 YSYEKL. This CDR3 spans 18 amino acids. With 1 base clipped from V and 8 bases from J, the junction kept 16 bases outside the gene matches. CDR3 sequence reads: CASSQAETGPRGGEKLFF. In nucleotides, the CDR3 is TGCGCCAGCAGCCAAGCGGAGACAGGGCCTAGAGGAGGGGAAAAACTGTTTTTT.

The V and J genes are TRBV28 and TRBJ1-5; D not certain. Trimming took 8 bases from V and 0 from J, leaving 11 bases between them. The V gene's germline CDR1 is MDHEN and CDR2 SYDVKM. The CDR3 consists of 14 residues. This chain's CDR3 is CASCLSNSNQPQHF. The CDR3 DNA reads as TGTGCCAGCTGCCTCAGTAATAGCAATCAGCCCCAGCATTTT.

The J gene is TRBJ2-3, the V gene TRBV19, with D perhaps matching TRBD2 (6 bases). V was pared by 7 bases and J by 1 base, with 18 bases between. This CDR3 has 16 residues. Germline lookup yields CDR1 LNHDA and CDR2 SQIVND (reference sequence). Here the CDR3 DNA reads TGTGCCAGTAACCCAGGAGGAGGGCAGGGCACAGATACGCAGTATTTT. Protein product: CASNPGGGQGTDTQYF.

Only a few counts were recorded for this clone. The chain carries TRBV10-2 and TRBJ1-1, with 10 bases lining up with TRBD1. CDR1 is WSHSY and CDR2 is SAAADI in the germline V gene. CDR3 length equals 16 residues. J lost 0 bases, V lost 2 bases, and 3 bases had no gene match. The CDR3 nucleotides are TGCGCCAGCAGTGAGAGGGACAGGGGTGTGAACACTGAAGCTTTCTTT. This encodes CASSERDRGVNTEAFF.

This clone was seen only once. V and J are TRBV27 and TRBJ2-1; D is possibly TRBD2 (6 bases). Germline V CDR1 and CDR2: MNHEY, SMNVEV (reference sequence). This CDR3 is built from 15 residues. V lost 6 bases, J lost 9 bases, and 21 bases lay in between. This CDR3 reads CASSPTRIRQSEQFF. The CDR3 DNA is TGTGCCAGCAGCCCGACTAGAATAAGACAGAGTGAGCAGTTCTTC.

The CDR3 DNA is TGTGCCAGCAGCTTTCGGACAGGGGTGGGGAGCACTGAAGCTTTCTTT. Translating gives CASSFRTGVGSTEAFF. The chain joins TRBV5-6 to TRBJ1-1, with 9 bases fitting TRBD1. The junction had 9 bases not matched to a gene; V was cut back by 2 bases and J by 4 bases. The germline V gene has CDR1 SGHDT and CDR2 YYEEEE. The CDR3 extends over 16 amino acids.

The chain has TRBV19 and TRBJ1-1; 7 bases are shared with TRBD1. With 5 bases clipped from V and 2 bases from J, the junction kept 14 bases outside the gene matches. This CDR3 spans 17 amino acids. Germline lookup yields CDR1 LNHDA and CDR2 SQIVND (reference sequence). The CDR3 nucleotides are TGTGCCAGTAGTCACAGGGGAGGCCGCTTGATTAACACTGAAGCTTTCTTT. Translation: CASSHRGGRLINTEAFF.

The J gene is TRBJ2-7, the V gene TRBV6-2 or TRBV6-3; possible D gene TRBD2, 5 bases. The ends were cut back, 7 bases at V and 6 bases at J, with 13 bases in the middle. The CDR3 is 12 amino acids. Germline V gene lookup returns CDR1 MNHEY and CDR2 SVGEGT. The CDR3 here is CASTPFSGEQYF. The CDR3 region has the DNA TGTGCCAGCACCCCTTTCAGCGGCGAGCAGTACTTC.

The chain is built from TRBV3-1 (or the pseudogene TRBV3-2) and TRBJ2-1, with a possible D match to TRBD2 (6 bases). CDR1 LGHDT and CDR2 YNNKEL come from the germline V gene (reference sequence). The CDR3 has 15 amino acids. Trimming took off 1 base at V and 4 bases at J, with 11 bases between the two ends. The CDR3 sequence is CASSQGRGPYNEQFF. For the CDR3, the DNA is TGTGCCAGCAGCCAAGGGAGGGGTCCTTACAATGAGCAGTTCTTC.

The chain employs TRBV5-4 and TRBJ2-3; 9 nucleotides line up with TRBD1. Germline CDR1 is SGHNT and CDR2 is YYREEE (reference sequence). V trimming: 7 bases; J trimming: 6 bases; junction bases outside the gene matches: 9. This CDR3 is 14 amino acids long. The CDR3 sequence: CASRSTGGDDTQYF. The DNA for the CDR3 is TGTGCCAGCCGTTCCACAGGGGGCGACGATACGCAGTATTTT.

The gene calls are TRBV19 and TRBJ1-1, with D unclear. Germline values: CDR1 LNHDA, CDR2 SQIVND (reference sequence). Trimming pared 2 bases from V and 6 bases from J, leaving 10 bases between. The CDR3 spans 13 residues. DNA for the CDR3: TGTGCCAGTAGTATAAGCGAGAGGCCTGAAGCTTTCTTT. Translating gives CASSISERPEAFF.

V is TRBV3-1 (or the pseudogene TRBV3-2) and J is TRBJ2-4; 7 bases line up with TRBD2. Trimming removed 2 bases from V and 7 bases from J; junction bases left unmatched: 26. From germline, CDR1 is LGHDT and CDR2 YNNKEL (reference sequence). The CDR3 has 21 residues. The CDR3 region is CASSQRPPAGAGIGYGNIQYF. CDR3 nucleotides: TGTGCCAGCAGCCAAAGACCCCCTGCGGGAGCCGGTATCGGCTACGGGAACATTCAGTACTTC.

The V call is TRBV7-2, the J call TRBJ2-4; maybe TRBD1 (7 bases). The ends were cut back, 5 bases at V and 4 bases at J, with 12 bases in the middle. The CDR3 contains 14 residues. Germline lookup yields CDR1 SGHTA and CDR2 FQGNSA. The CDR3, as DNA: TGTGCCAGCAGCGACAGGGCGGGAAAAAACATTCAGTACTTC. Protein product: CASSDRAGKNIQYF.

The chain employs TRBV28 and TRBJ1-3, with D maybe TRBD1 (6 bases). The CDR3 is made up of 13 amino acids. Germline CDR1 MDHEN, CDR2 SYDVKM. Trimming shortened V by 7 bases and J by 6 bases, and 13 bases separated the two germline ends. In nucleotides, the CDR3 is TGTGCCAGCAAAAGTCAGGGGATAAACACCATATATTTT. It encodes CASKSQGINTIYF. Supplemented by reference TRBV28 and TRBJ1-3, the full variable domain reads DVKVTQSSRYLVKRTGEKVFLECVQDMDHENMFWYRQDPGLGLRLIYFSYDVKMKEKGDIPEGYSVSREKKERFSLILESASTNQTSMYLCASKSQGINTIYFGEGSWLTVV.

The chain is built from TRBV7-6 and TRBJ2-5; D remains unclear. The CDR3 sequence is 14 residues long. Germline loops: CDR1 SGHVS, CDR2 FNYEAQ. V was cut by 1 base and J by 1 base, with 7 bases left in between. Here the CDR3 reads CASSLGSGQETQYF. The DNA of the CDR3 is TGTGCCAGCAGCTTAGGGTCAGGCCAAGAGACCCAGTACTTC.

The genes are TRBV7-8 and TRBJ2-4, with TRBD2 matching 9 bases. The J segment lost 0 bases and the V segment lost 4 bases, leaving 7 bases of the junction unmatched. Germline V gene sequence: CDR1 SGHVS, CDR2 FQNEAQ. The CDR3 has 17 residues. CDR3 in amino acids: CASSYLRRGGAKNIQYF. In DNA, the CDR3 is TGTGCCAGCAGCTATCTCAGGCGGGGGGGAGCCAAAAACATTCAGTACTTC.

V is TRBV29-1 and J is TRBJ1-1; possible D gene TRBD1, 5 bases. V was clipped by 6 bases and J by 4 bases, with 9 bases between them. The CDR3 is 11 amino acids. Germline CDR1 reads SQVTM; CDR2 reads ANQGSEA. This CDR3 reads CSVFRVTEAFF. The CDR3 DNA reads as TGCAGCGTCTTCAGGGTCACTGAAGCTTTCTTT.

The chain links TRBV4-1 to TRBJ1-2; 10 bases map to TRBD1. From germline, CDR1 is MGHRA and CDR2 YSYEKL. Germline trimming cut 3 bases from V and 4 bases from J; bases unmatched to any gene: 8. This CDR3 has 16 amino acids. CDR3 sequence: CASSQPDRGSVYGYTF. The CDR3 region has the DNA TGCGCCAGCAGCCAGCCGGACAGGGGGAGCGTCTATGGCTACACCTTC.

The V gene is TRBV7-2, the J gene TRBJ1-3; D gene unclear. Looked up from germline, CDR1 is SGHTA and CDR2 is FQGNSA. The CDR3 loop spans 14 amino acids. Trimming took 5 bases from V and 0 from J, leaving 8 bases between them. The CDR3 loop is CASSAGFSGNTIYF. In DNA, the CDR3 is TGTGCCAGCAGCGCGGGTTTCTCTGGAAACACCATATATTTT.

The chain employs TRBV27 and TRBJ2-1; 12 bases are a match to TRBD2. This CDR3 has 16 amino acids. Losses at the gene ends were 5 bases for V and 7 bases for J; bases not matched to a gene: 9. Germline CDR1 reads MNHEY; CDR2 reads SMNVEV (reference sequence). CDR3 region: CASSLLAGGPLNEQFF. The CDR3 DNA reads TGTGCCAGCAGTCTTCTAGCGGGGGGGCCTTTGAATGAGCAGTTCTTC.

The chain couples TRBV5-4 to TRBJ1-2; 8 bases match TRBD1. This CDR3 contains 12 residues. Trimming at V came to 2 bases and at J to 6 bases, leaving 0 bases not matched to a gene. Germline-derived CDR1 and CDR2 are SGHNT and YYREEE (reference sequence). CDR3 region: CASSLQGDGYTF. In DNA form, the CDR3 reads TGTGCCAGCAGCTTACAGGGGGATGGCTACACCTTC.

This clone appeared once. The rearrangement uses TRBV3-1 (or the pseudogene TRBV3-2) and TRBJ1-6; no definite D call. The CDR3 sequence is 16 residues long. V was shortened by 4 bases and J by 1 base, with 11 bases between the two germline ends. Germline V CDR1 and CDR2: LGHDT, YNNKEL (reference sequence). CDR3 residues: CASSPPAGSYNSPLHF. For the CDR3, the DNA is TGTGCCAGCAGCCCCCCTGCGGGGTCCTATAATTCACCCCTCCACTTT.

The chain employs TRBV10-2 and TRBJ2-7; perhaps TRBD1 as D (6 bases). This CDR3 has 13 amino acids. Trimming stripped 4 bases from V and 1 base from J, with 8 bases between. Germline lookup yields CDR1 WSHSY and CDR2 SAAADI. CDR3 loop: CASSGGQSYEQYF. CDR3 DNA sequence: TGCGCCAGCAGTGGAGGACAGTCCTACGAGCAGTACTTC.

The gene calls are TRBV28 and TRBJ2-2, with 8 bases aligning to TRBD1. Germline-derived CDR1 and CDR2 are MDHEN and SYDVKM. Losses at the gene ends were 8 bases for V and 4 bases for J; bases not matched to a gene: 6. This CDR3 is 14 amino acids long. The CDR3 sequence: CASVQGAATGELFF. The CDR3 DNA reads TGTGCCAGCGTCCAGGGGGCGGCCACCGGGGAGCTGTTTTTT.

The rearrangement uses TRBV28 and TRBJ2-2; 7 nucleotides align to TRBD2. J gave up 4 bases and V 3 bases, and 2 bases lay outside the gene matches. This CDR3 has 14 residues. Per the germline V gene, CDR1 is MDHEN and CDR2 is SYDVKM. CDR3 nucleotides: TGTGCCAGCAGTTTGGGCGGGAGCACCGGGGAGCTGTTTTTT. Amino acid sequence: CASSLGGSTGELFF.